This TCR beta chain was retrieved from a study of T cells in tumors after PD-1 blockade. Sequenced by immunoSEQ multiplex PCR; TCRdb stores in-frame clones only, minus some. The table shows roughly 13,000 clones, with around 68% occurring only once. V shed 4 bases and J 5 bases; nucleotides not matched to a gene: 8. This CDR3 spans 16 amino acids. Germline V lookup: CDR1 MDHEN, CDR2 SYDVKM. The origin of this receptor is a human donor with cutaneous squamous cell carcinoma. The chain has TRBV28 and TRBJ1-1, with 12 bases identical to TRBD1. The sample in question was tumor tissue, obtained after anti-PD-1 treatment. The CDR3 spells CASSSGTGGAWTEAFF. The CDR3 DNA reads as TGTGCCAGCAGTTCCGGGACAGGGGGCGCATGGACTGAAGCTTTCTTT.